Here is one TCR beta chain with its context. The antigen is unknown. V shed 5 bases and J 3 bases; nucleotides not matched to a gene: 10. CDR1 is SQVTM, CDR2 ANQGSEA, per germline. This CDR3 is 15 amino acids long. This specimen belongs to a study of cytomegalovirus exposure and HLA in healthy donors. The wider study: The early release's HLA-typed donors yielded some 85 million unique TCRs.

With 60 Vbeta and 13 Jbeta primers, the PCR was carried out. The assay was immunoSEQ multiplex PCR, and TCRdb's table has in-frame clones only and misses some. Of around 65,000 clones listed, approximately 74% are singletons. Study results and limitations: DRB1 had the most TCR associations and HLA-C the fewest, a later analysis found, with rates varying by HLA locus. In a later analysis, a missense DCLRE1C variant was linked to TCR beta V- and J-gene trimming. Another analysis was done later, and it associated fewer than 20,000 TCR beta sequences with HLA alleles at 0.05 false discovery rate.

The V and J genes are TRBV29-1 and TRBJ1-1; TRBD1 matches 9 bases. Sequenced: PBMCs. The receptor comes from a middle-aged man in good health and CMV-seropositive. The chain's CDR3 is CSVQQGARGDTEAFF. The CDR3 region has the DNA TGCAGCGTTCAACAGGGGGCGCGGGGGGACACTGAAGCTTTCTTT. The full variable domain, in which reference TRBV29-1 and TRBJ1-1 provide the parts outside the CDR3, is SAVISQKPSRDICQRGTSLTIQCQVDSQVTMMFWYRQQPGQSLTLIATANQGSEATYESGFVIDKFPISRPNLTFSTLTVSNMSPEDSSIYLCSVQQGARGDTEAFFGQGTRLTVV.